The source of this TCR beta chain is a study of blood T cell repertoires in COVID-19. The age range of participants was about 18 to 100 years, with residence in about two dozen US areas. Recovered status in Cohort 3 required two negative PCRs, clearance, or symptom resolution. Only in-frame clones appear in the TCRdb table, and some are missing; sequencing was by immunoSEQ multiplex PCR. The sample contains roughly 500,000 clones, roughly 90% of which appear only once. The sequencing input was PBMCs or T cells enriched from blood (not recorded which). This TCR was recovered from a woman aged 40 to 50 who had recovered from COVID-19.

CDR3 bases: TGTGCCAGCAGACCCGGGACAGGGTCTGGCTACACCTTC. This gives the protein CASRPGTGSGYTF. The V and J genes are TRBV6-5 and TRBJ1-2; 9 nucleotides line up with TRBD1. The junction had 6 bases not matched to a gene; V was cut back by 6 bases and J by 7 bases. The CDR3 sequence is 13 residues long. The germline V gene has CDR1 MNHEY and CDR2 SVGAGI.